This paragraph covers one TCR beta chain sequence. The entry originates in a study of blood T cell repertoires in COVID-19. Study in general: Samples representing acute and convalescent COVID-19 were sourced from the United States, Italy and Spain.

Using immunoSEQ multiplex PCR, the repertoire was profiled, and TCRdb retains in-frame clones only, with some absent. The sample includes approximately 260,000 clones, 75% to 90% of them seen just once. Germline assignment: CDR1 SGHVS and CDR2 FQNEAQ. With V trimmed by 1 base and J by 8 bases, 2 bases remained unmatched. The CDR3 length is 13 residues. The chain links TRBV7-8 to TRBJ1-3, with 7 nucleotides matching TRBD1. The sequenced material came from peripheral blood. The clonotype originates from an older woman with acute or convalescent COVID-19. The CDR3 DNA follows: TGTGCCAGCAGCTTAGACAGGGGAGACACCATATATTTT. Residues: CASSLDRGDTIYF.